This T cell receptor (beta chain) was recorded in a study of blood T cells in healthy people across ages. CDR1 is MNHEY, CDR2 SMNVEV, per germline (reference sequence). V lost 5 bases and J lost 2, with 8 bases in between. The CDR3 runs to 13 residues. Primed by a sample-barcoded 5' primer and a J-beta primer mix, a second PCR proceeded for about 6 to 11 cycles. TCRdb used MiXCR to reprocess the 5' RACE reads, holding one entry per CDR3 protein. The sample includes hundreds of thousands of distinct CDR3 sequences, 25% to 30% of them seen just once. The sequence came from a woman aged 70-85 years in good health. The sample consisted of blood. The rearrangement uses TRBV27 and TRBJ2-3, with D uncertain. The CDR3, as DNA: TGTGCCAGCAGTCAAACTGACACAGATACGCAGTATTTT. This codes for CASSQTDTDTQYF.